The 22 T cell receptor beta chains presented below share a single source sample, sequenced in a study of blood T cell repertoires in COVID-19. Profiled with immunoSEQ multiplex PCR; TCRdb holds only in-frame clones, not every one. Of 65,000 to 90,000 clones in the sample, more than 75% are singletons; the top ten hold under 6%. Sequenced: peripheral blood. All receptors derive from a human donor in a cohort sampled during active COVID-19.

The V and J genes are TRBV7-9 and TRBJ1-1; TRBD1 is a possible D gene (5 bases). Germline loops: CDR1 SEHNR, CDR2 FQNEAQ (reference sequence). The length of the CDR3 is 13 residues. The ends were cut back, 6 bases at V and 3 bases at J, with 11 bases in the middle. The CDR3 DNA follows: TGTGCCAGCAGTCTTGGGGGGGACACTGAAGCTTTCTTT. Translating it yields CASSLGGDTEAFF.

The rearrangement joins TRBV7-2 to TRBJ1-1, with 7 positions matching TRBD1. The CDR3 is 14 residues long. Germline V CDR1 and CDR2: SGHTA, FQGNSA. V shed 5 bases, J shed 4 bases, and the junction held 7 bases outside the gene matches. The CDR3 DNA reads TGTGCCAGCAGCCAACCCTACAGGGGCACTGAAGCTTTCTTT. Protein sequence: CASSQPYRGTEAFF.

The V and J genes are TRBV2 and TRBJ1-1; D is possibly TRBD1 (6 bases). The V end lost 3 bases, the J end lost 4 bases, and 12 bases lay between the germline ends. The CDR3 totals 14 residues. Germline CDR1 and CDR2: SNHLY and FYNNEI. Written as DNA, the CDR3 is TGTGCCAGCAGTGACCGAAGGGGGTTCACTGAAGCTTTCTTT. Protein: CASSDRRGFTEAFF.

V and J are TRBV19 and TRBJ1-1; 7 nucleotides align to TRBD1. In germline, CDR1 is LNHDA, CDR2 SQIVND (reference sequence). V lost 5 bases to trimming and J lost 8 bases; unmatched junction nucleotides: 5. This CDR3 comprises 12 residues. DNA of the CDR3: TGTGCCAGTAGTGCCCGGACAGGAGAAGCTTTCTTT. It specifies CASSARTGEAFF.

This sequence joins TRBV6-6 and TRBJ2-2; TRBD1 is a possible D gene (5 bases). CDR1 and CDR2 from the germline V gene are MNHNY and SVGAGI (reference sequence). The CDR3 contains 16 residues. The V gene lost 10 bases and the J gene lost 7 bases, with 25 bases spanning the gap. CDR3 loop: CATRPPGLHRGGELFF. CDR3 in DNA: TGTGCCACCCGACCCCCAGGGTTGCATCGTGGCGGGGAGCTGTTTTTT.

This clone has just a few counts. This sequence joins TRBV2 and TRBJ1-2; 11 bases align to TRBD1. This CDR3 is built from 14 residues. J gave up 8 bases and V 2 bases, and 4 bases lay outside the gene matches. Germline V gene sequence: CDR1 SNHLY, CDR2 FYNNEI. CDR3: CASSEPGQGGGYTF. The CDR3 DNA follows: TGTGCCAGCAGTGAACCGGGACAGGGGGGAGGCTACACCTTC.

The CDR3 DNA reads as TGCGCCAGCAGTGACGTAGGGGGCGGCATGAACACTGAAGCTTTCTTT. It is translated as CASSDVGGGMNTEAFF. V usage is TRBV10-2 and J usage is TRBJ1-1; 7 nucleotides line up with TRBD1. Germline V gives CDR1 WSHSY, CDR2 SAAADI. Unmatched junction bases numbered 7, after V lost 3 bases and J lost 0 bases. The CDR3 extends over 16 amino acids.

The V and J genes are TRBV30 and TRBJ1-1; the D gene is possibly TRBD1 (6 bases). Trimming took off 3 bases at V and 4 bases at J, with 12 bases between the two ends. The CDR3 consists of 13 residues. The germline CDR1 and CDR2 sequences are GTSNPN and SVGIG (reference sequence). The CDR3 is CAWRVRGGTEAFF. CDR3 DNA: TGTGCCTGGAGGGTTAGAGGGGGCACTGAAGCTTTCTTT.

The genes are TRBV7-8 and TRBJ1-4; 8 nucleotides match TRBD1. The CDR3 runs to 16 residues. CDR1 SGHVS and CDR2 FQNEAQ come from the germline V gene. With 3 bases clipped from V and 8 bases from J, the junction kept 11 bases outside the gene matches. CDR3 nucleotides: TGTGCCAGCAGCTTTGGACAGGGTCTAGGGACGGAAAAACTGTTTTTT. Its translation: CASSFGQGLGTEKLFF.

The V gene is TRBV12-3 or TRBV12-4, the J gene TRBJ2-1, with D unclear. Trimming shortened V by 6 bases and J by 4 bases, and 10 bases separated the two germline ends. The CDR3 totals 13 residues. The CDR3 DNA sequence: TGTGCCAGCAGACCGACTGCATACAATGAGCAGTTCTTC. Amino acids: CASRPTAYNEQFF.

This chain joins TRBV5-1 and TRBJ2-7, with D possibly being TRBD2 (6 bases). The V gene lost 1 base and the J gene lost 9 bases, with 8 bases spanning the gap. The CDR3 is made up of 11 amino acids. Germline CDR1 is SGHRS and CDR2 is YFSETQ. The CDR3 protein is CASSLNGGQYF. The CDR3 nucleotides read TGCGCCAGCAGCTTGAACGGGGGGCAGTACTTC.

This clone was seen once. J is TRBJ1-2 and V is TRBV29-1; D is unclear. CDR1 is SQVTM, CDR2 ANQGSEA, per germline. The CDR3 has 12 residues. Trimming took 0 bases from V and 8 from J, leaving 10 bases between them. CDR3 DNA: TGCAGCGTTGAAGATGGTGAGAGGGGCTACACCTTC. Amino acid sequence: CSVEDGERGYTF.

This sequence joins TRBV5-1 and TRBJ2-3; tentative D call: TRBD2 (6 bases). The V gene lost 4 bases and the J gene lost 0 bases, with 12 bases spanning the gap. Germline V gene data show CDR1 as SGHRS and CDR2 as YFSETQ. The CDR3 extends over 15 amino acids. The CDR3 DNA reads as TGCGCCAGCAGCCCCGGGACTCCCAGCACAGATACGCAGTATTTT. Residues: CASSPGTPSTDTQYF.

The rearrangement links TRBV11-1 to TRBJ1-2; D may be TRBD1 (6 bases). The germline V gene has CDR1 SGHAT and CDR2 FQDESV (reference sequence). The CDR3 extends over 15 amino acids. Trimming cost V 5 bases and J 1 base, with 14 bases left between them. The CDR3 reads CASSLLPDSNYGYTF. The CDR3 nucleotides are TGTGCCAGCAGCCTACTACCGGACAGTAACTATGGCTACACCTTC. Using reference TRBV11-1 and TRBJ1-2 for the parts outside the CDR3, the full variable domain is EAEVAQSPRYKITEKSQAVAFWCDPISGHATLYWYRQILGQGPELLVQFQDESVVDDSQLPKDRFSAERLKGVDSTLKIQPAELGDSAMYLCASSLLPDSNYGYTFGSGTRLTVV.

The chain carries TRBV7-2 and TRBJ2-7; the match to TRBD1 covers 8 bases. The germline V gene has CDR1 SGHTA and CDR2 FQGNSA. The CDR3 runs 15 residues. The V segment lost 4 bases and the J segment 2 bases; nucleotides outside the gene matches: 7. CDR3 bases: TGTGCCAGCAGCTGGGTAGACAGGGGCACCTACGAGCAGTACTTC. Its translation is CASSWVDRGTYEQYF.

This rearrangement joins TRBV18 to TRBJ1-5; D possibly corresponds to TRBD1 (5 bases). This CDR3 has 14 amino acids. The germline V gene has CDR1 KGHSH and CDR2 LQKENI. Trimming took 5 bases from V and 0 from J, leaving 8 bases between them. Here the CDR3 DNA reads TGTGCCAGCTCATTGACAGATAGCAATCAGCCCCAGCATTTT. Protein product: CASSLTDSNQPQHF.

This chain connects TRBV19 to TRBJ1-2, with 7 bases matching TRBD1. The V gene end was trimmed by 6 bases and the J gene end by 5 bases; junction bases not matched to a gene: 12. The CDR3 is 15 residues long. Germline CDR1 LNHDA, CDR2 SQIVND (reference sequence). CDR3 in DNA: TGTGCCAGTAGCCTTTATAGACAGGGAGATTATGGCTACACCTTC. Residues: CASSLYRQGDYGYTF.

The CDR3 DNA reads as TGTGCCATCAGTGGCAACCTAGGGGGTGAAAAACTGTTTTTT. Its protein is CAISGNLGGEKLFF. V usage is TRBV10-3 and J usage is TRBJ1-4; a weak D match, TRBD1 (6 bases). Germline-derived CDR1 and CDR2 are ENHRY and SYGVKD. V was pared by 4 bases and J by 7 bases, with 13 bases between. The CDR3 has 14 amino acids.

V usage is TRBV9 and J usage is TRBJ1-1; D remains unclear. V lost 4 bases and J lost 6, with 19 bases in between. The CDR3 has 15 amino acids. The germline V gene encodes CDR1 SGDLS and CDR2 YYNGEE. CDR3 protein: CASSSQEGGISEAFF. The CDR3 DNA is TGTGCCAGCAGCTCGCAAGAGGGCGGGATTTCTGAAGCTTTCTTT.

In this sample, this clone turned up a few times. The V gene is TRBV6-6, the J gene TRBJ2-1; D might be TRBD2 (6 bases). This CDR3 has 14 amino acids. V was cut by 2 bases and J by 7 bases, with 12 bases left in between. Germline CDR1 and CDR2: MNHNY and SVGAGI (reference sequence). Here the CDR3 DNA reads TGTGCCAGCAGTTACGGGGGGAATGAGAATGAGCAGTTCTTC. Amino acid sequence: CASSYGGNENEQFF.

This chain's CDR3 is CASGLDSPFPLHF. CDR3 DNA: TGTGCCAGCGGACTAGACAGCCCATTCCCACTCCACTTT. This chain uses TRBV6-5 with TRBJ1-6, with D possibly being TRBD1 (5 bases). V was clipped by 8 bases and J by 16 bases, with 21 bases between them. This CDR3 has 13 amino acids. Germline V gene lookup returns CDR1 MNHEY and CDR2 SVGAGI.

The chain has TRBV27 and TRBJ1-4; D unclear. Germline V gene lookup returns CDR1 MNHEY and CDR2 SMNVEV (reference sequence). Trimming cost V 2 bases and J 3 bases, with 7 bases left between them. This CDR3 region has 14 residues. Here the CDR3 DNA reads TGTGCCAGCAGTTTAATCGGGGCTAATGAAAAACTGTTTTTT. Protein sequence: CASSLIGANEKLFF.